This TCR beta chain was sequenced for a study of PD-L1 blockade in urothelial cancer. As for the study in general: As for prior chemotherapy regimens, patients had received 0 to 3.

Documented time point: pretreatment peripheral blood. This table comes from immunoSEQ multiplex PCR, and its TCRdb copy is limited to in-frame clones, with some not included. The data contain 95,000 to 100,000 clones, roughly 91% of them singletons. The sequence was collected from a man aged 55 to 70 with urothelial cancer. Sequencing was performed on PBMCs, taken around atezolizumab (anti-PD-L1) treatment.

The CDR3 loop reads CASSLGETGLTTEAFF. The CDR3 nucleotides read TGTGCCAGCAGCTTAGGGGAGACGGGTTTAACCACTGAAGCTTTCTTT. The gene calls are TRBV7-8 and TRBJ1-1; D call uncertain. With 1 base removed from V and 4 bases from J, the gap between germline ends came to 16 bases. This CDR3 region has 16 residues. The germline CDR1 and CDR2 sequences are SGHVS and FQNEAQ.